Given below is one TCR beta chain in context. The sample comes from a study of T-cell memory formation after mild COVID-19. TCRdb re-called the 5' RACE reads through MiXCR, storing one row per CDR3 protein. The sample yields roughly 410,000 distinct CDR3 sequences, 20% to 25% seen once. The V segment lost 3 bases and the J segment 0 bases; nucleotides outside the gene matches: 7. The CDR3 runs 16 residues. The V gene's germline CDR1 is DFQATT and CDR2 SNEGSKA (reference sequence). The source is an adult woman who had mild COVID-19 (a few samples of this study predate the infection). Cell type and time point are not known. V is TRBV20-1 and J is TRBJ2-7; 11 nucleotides line up with TRBD2. Source material: PBMCs or a T cell subset sorted from them (not recorded which). The CDR3 DNA reads as TGCAGTGCTAGGAACTTACTAGCGGGGGACTCCTACGAGCAGTACTTC. Translated, it gives CSARNLLAGDSYEQYF.